This T cell receptor beta chain stems from a study of monozygotic twins with inflammatory bowel disease. The CDR3 totals 13 residues. Turning to this clonotype: Its target is unknown.

Study conclusions and caveats: Concordance status among twins (concordant versus discordant) showed no link to repertoire similarity, possibly from limited power.

Used for each TCR library was 3,000 to 3,500 ng of total RNA. UMIs that had a 6-nucleotide sample barcode were put in using template switching. PCR of TCRalpha and TCRbeta cDNA was nested, with two rounds of roughly 16 and 10 cycles. TCRdb re-called the 5' RACE reads and catalogs CDR3 proteins one per entry, DNA excluded. Listed are some 90,000 distinct CDR3 sequences; 6% to 9.5% falls within the top ten. The chain uses TRBV12-3 or TRBV12-4 and TRBJ1-1; as DNA is missing, the TRBD1 call by TCRdb cannot be tested. The specimen was blood. This TCR came from a human donor with ulcerative colitis or Crohn's disease, or a healthy co-twin of an affected twin (not recorded which). CDR3: CASLAGTGREAFF.